This TCR beta chain was obtained from a study of blood T cells in healthy people across ages (dated by TCRdb to 2013 to 2016). For the wider study: In model experiments, template switching captured about one uniquely barcoded TCR beta cDNA molecule for every two T cells. Four age groups were formed from the donors: young (average approximately 16 years), middle-aged (approximately 39), aged (approximately 60) and long-lived (about 75). Using the same blood draw, the study looked at two additional independent replicas of 1 million unique cDNA reads for two donors, one aged 18 to 30 and the other aged 80 or older. Age-related changes in TCR beta repertoire diversity were measured in the study by deep sequencing normalized with unique cDNA molecular identifiers.

Including the terminal cysteine and phenylalanine, the CDR3 comprises 15 residues. Of all the DNA, just the CDR3 is kept, 45 bases in frame from base 1. V is cut by 1 base and J by 2 bases, and the space between the germline ends is 10 bases. CDR1 and CDR2 are read off the germline V gene as LGHNA and YSLEER. Library method: 5' RACE. The instrument was an Illumina HiSeq 2500. A second PCR of about 7 to 12 cycles was run with a J-beta primer mix and a sample-barcoded 5' primer. Each TCR beta cDNA molecule received a unique molecular identifier from a template-switch 5' adaptor carrying 12 random nucleotides. Each sample yielded at least 3 million CDR3-containing paired-end reads. The Mint cDNA synthesis kit, primed by a TRBC-specific oligonucleotide, was used to synthesize first-strand cDNA from all RNA. All cDNA was treated with uracil-DNA glycosylase and then went through a first 18-cycle PCR with the universal primers M1SS and BC2_uni_R. As for how the authors treated the data: For normalization, 1 million high-quality reads, each with a distinct molecular identifier, were randomly selected from each sample. Reads with shared molecular identifiers were discarded instead of being binned into consensus sequences. MiTCR, run with a Q25 quality threshold and the strictest error-elimination algorithm, handled CDR3 identification, clonotype clustering and error correction. A nonparametric unseen species model using Euler transformation provided a lower-bound estimate of total TCR beta diversity. TCRdb reprocessed the public reads (quality trimming at Q25 with fastp, clone calling with MiXCR) and kept in-frame beta chains. Each CDR3 protein gets just one entry, which takes the most common genes and DNA from the rows behind it. These V and J calls rely on TCRdb rather than the paper's analysis. In all, the sample holds about 760,000 distinct CDR3 sequences, and more than 20% of those were seen once. 9.4% of the sample is in the top ten clones.

What the work shows at the level of the full study, not this receptor alone: Since profiling was done on bulk unsorted PBMCs, naive and antigen-experienced compartments could not be conclusively compared. The long-lived group showed more naive CD4+ T cells, fewer expanded clones and increased TCR diversity than the aged group, suggesting age selection. As age increased, observed TCR beta diversity per million T cells dropped in a roughly linear way, and a significant reduction was already evident by age about 40. Estimates of total diversity based on one million sequenced T cells were considered lower bounds and underestimates. There was a strong correlation between observed TCR beta diversity and the percentage of naive T cells measured by flow cytometry. The CMV infection status of donors was not known, potentially confounding age-related changes in expanded clonotypes.

A note on this clonotype: Which antigen it targets is not known. Base qualities are not at hand, and no much larger clone is one base apart.

The donors were under 40 Caucasian individuals from Russia, aged roughly 6 to 90 years, who were systemically healthy. Each donor gave around 9.8 milliliters of peripheral blood, collected into EDTA-treated Vacutainer tubes. Ficoll-Paque density-gradient centrifugation was used to isolate PBMCs, with at least 6.5 million obtained per sample. Trizol reagent was used to extract total RNA from PBMCs, with at least 5.5 micrograms per sample. For every donor, flow cytometry on a PBMC aliquot measured the percentage of naive CD45RAhigh/CD27high T cells. The data were also submitted as part of a second study, on T cells of mothers and their children. Per that second paper: Donors were nine systemically healthy Caucasian individuals: three mothers and their six children. cDNA synthesis used all of the extracted RNA, with roughly 1.6 ug of RNA in each 15 ul reaction. Sample barcodes and 2-4 random nucleotides were added via the M1S primer in the second PCR. Over 8 million TCR beta CDR3 reads came from each mother, compared with approximately 2.8 million reads from each child. Thymic selection similarly shapes TCR recombination output in related and unrelated pairs, with minor effect from inherited differences. Normalized repertoire overlap was always found to be slightly, but never significantly, higher in related mother-child pairs than in unrelated mother-child pairs. Persistent microchimeric T cell clones were not detected, at a sensitivity of around 95 clones per million clonotypes. To look for features that set related mother-child pairs apart from unrelated individuals, the researchers ran deep NGS to compare the TCR beta repertoires of mothers and children. On average, the children were roughly 11 +/- 4 years old, while the mothers were about 40 +/- 4 years old. After adapter ligation with NEBNext reagents, the libraries were sequenced on Illumina HiSeq 2000 with 100+100 nt paired-end reads. Mother and child libraries were prepared a month apart and sequenced in separate runs to prevent cross-contamination. Between roughly 450,000 and 2,000,000 distinct TCR beta clonotypes were identified per donor. Naive TCR beta clonotypes were estimated from low-frequency clonotypes matched to each donor's FACS-determined naive share, without sorting.

The chain employs TRBV4-3 and TRBJ2-3; no D gene can be assigned with confidence. The sequenced material came from blood. This TCR came from a boy younger than 18 in good health. The CDR3 corresponds to CASSQVGHLTDTQYF. The DNA reads TGCGCCAGCAGCCAAGTCGGTCATCTCACAGATACGCAGTATTTT.